Below, 32 T cell receptor beta chains from the same sample are listed, as sequenced in a study of cytomegalovirus exposure and HLA in healthy donors. Data came from immunoSEQ multiplex PCR; TCRdb stores just in-frame clones and leaves some out. The table records some 150,000 clones, 89% of them present only once. Sequenced sample: PBMCs. These receptors were taken from a woman aged 18-30 years in good health and CMV-seropositive.

J is TRBJ1-1 and V is TRBV7-9; unclear D gene. Germline V gene sequence: CDR1 SEHNR, CDR2 FQNEAQ (reference sequence). The length of the CDR3 is 15 residues. V lost 5 bases to trimming and J lost 4 bases, with 17 bases between them. CDR3 coding DNA: TGTGCCAGCAGCCCCCCGACTCCCCCGGGCACTGAAGCTTTCTTT. Translating gives CASSPPTPPGTEAFF.

The genes are TRBV27 and TRBJ1-4, with 7 bases identical to TRBD1. V shed 5 bases, J shed 11 bases, and the junction held 11 bases outside the gene matches. The CDR3 extends over 14 amino acids. The germline V gene has CDR1 MNHEY and CDR2 SMNVEV (reference sequence). For the CDR3, the DNA is TGTGCCAGCAGTACGAGGGACAGTCCGTCTAAACTGTTTTTT. Its protein is CASSTRDSPSKLFF.

This rearrangement joins TRBV6-1 to TRBJ1-2, with 8 bases matching TRBD1. The CDR3 runs 15 residues. Germline CDR1 is MNHNS and CDR2 is SASEGT. V was pared by 5 bases and J by 4 bases, with 9 bases of the junction left unmatched. CDR3 residues: CASSSDDRGGYGYTF. In DNA, the CDR3 is TGTGCCAGCAGTTCTGACGACAGGGGCGGCTATGGCTACACCTTC.

The J gene is TRBJ2-3, the V gene TRBV27, with a possible D match to TRBD2 (5 bases). V gave up 4 bases and J gave up 3 bases, with 8 bases separating them. CDR1 MNHEY and CDR2 SMNVEV come from the germline V gene (reference sequence). The CDR3 consists of 13 residues. The CDR3 spells CASSYGGTDTQYF. The CDR3 nucleotides are TGTGCCAGCAGTTACGGCGGGACAGATACGCAGTATTTT.

The genes are TRBV15 and TRBJ2-7, with D perhaps TRBD1 (5 bases). Trimming took 0 bases from V and 7 from J, leaving 10 bases between them. This CDR3 has 13 residues. Germline V gene lookup returns CDR1 LNHNV and CDR2 YYDKDF (reference sequence). CDR3 in DNA: TGTGCCACCAGCAGAGAAAAGGGGTTGGAGCAGTACTTC. Translating it yields CATSREKGLEQYF.

This chain connects TRBV11-2 to TRBJ1-1; D remains ambiguous. V dropped 0 bases and J dropped 1 base, with 6 bases sitting between them. This CDR3 region has 14 residues. Germline lookup yields CDR1 SGHAT and CDR2 FQNNGV. This CDR3 is CASSLDLRNTEAFF. CDR3 nucleotides: TGTGCCAGCAGCTTAGATCTTCGGAACACTGAAGCTTTCTTT.

The chain is built from TRBV15 and TRBJ1-2; no definite D call. This CDR3 spans 16 amino acids. Per the germline V gene, CDR1 is LNHNV and CDR2 is YYDKDF (reference sequence). Trimming removed 3 bases from V and 0 bases from J, with 14 bases in between. CDR3 amino acids: CATSSRSRSPNYGYTF. The CDR3 bases are TGTGCCACCAGCAGTCGAAGCAGGTCACCTAACTATGGCTACACCTTC.

Only a few counts were recorded for this clone. The chain carries TRBV4-1 and TRBJ1-2; 8 bases map to TRBD1. After removal of 0 bases from V and 8 bases from J, the junction contained 8 bases not matched to a gene. CDR1 is MGHRA and CDR2 is YSYEKL in the germline V gene. CDR3 size: 15 residues. The CDR3 reads CASSQDLGRGRGYTF. The CDR3 DNA is TGCGCCAGCAGCCAAGATCTGGGCAGGGGGCGAGGCTACACCTTC.

The rearrangement uses TRBV4-2 and TRBJ1-5, with TRBD1 as a possible D gene (6 bases). Per germline, CDR1 LGHNA and CDR2 YNFKEQ. The CDR3 covers 15 residues. V shed 0 bases and J shed 4 bases, with 10 bases lying between them. The CDR3, as DNA: TGTGCCAGCAGCCAAGAAGGCAGGGGAAATCAGCCCCAGCATTTT. Translation: CASSQEGRGNQPQHF.

The gene calls are TRBV7-9 and TRBJ1-6; D is undetermined. The CDR3 covers 14 residues. The V end was cut by 5 bases, the J end by 10 bases, with 15 bases between. The germline CDR1 and CDR2 sequences are SEHNR and FQNEAQ (reference sequence). In nucleotides, the CDR3 is TGTGCCAGCAGCCCATTGGAGGTCAGGTCACCCCTCCACTTT. This encodes CASSPLEVRSPLHF. Based on the CDR3 plus reference TRBV7-9 and TRBJ1-6, the full variable domain is DTGVSQNPRHKITKRGQNVTFRCDPISEHNRLYWYRQTLGQGPEFLTYFQNEAQLEKSRLLSDRFSAERPKGSFSTLEIQRTEQGDSAMYLCASSPLEVRSPLHFGNGTRLTVT.

This chain uses TRBV7-9 with TRBJ1-6; D gene ambiguous. This CDR3 has 14 amino acids. The ends were cut back, 5 bases at V and 5 bases at J, with 10 bases in the middle. The germline V gene encodes CDR1 SEHNR and CDR2 FQNEAQ (reference sequence). The CDR3 DNA sequence: TGTGCCAGCAGCCTCCCCCAGGATAATTCACCCCTCCACTTT. It specifies CASSLPQDNSPLHF. Combining the CDR3 with reference TRBV7-9 and TRBJ1-6 gives the whole variable domain DTGVSQNPRHKITKRGQNVTFRCDPISEHNRLYWYRQTLGQGPEFLTYFQNEAQLEKSRLLSDRFSAERPKGSFSTLEIQRTEQGDSAMYLCASSLPQDNSPLHFGNGTRLTVT.

The genes are TRBV7-2 and TRBJ2-7, with 13 bases identical to TRBD2. V shed 3 bases, J shed 4 bases, and the junction held 9 bases outside the gene matches. There are 17 residues in the CDR3. Germline V lookup: CDR1 SGHTA, CDR2 FQGNSA. CDR3 protein: CASSLHRTSGGHYEQYF. As DNA, the CDR3 is TGTGCCAGCAGCTTGCACCGGACTAGCGGGGGTCATTACGAGCAGTACTTC.

The V call is TRBV4-2, the J call TRBJ1-1, with D perhaps TRBD1 (5 bases). Germline V lookup: CDR1 LGHNA, CDR2 YNFKEQ. The V end was cut by 5 bases, the J end by 2 bases, with 9 bases between. The CDR3 contains 13 residues. The CDR3 spells CASSAWGNTEAFF. The CDR3 coding sequence is TGTGCCAGCAGCGCCTGGGGCAACACTGAAGCTTTCTTT.

The rearrangement uses TRBV12-5 and TRBJ1-2; tentative D call: TRBD1 (6 bases). The V gene lost 0 bases and the J gene lost 2 bases, with 13 bases spanning the gap. This CDR3 is built from 16 residues. In germline, CDR1 is LGHNT, CDR2 FRNRAP. This CDR3 is CASGLVIQGTNYGYTF. As DNA, the CDR3 is TGTGCTAGTGGTTTGGTAATACAGGGAACCAACTATGGCTACACCTTC.

V gene TRBV6-5 combines with J gene TRBJ1-2; 12 nucleotides match TRBD1. Trimming took 7 bases from V and 8 from J; bases not matched to a gene: 8. In germline, CDR1 is MNHEY, CDR2 SVGAGI. The CDR3 is 14 amino acids. This chain's CDR3 is CASTRDRGLDGYTF. The DNA for the CDR3 is TGTGCCAGCACCCGGGACAGGGGGCTCGACGGCTACACCTTC.

This chain joins TRBV11-2 and TRBJ1-2; 9 positions agree with TRBD1. From germline, CDR1 is SGHAT and CDR2 FQNNGV. Trimming took 5 bases from V and 7 from J; bases not matched to a gene: 14. This CDR3 is built from 16 residues. The CDR3, as DNA: TGTGCCAGCAGCCTTCTTCATAGGACAGGGGCGAGTGGCTACACCTTC. Translating gives CASSLLHRTGASGYTF.

This chain connects TRBV10-2 to TRBJ2-1, with 8 positions matching TRBD2. Per germline, CDR1 WSHSY and CDR2 SAAADI. The CDR3 length is 16 residues. Trimming removed 3 bases from V and 0 bases from J; junction bases left unmatched: 4. The CDR3 spells CASSDLGGGSYNEQFF. In nucleotides, the CDR3 is TGCGCCAGCAGTGATCTCGGGGGGGGCTCCTACAATGAGCAGTTCTTC.

The chain combines TRBV5-4 with TRBJ2-5; D is ambiguous. There are 13 residues in the CDR3. The germline CDR1 and CDR2 sequences are SGHNT and YYREEE (reference sequence). Trimming stripped 4 bases from V and 2 bases from J, with 9 bases between. In DNA, the CDR3 is TGTGCCAGCAGCCCACAGCTTCAAGAGACCCAGTACTTC. As protein: CASSPQLQETQYF.

This clone was seen just once. The chain links TRBV4-2 to TRBJ1-6; D perhaps matches TRBD1 (6 bases). V was shortened by 3 bases and J by 7 bases, with 16 bases between the two germline ends. The CDR3 is made up of 16 amino acids. Germline CDR1 is LGHNA and CDR2 is YNFKEQ. The CDR3 region is CASSHLLGGGNSPLHF. The CDR3, as DNA: TGTGCCAGCAGCCATCTCCTAGGGGGTGGGAATTCACCCCTCCACTTT.

J is TRBJ2-5 and V is TRBV29-1; D is possibly TRBD2 (8 bases). The V gene lost 7 bases and the J gene lost 2 bases, with 14 bases spanning the gap. The CDR3 spans 13 residues. The germline CDR1 and CDR2 sequences are SQVTM and ANQGSEA. DNA of the CDR3: TGCAGCGCCGGGGGGGGACAGCAAGAGACCCAGTACTTC. Its protein is CSAGGGQQETQYF. The whole variable domain, remainder taken from reference TRBV29-1 and TRBJ2-5, is SAVISQKPSRDICQRGTSLTIQCQVDSQVTMMFWYRQQPGQSLTLIATANQGSEATYESGFVIDKFPISRPNLTFSTLTVSNMSPEDSSIYLCSAGGGQQETQYFGPGTRLLVL.

This chain joins TRBV19 and TRBJ1-5; D is possibly TRBD1 (5 bases). The CDR3 is made up of 14 amino acids. Germline V gene data show CDR1 as LNHDA and CDR2 as SQIVND (reference sequence). Trimming stripped 9 bases from V and 10 bases from J, with 22 bases between. The CDR3 region is CASHLDGGTEPQHF. The CDR3 DNA is TGTGCCAGCCACTTAGACGGGGGGACTGAACCCCAGCATTTT.

The sample holds a few counts of this clone. V is TRBV27 and J is TRBJ2-3, with a weak D call TRBD2 (7 bases). The CDR3 loop spans 16 amino acids. V lost 5 bases, J lost 5 bases, and 20 bases lay in between. From germline, CDR1 is MNHEY and CDR2 SMNVEV (reference sequence). The chain's CDR3 is CASSPIGGGGIDTQYF. Here the CDR3 DNA reads TGTGCCAGCAGTCCTATAGGCGGGGGCGGTATAGATACGCAGTATTTT.

This chain joins TRBV5-1 and TRBJ2-7; perhaps TRBD1 as D (5 bases). This CDR3 has 15 amino acids. Per germline, CDR1 SGHRS and CDR2 YFSETQ. The V end lost 0 bases, the J end lost 2 bases, and 12 bases lay between the germline ends. CDR3 DNA: TGCGCCAGCAGCTTGGATCCGACAGAGACCTACGAGCAGTACTTC. It translates to CASSLDPTETYEQYF.

This clone has just one count. The chain employs TRBV19 and TRBJ2-7, with D unclear. CDR3 length equals 14 residues. V lost 6 bases and J 0 bases, leaving 12 bases between the germline ends. CDR1 is LNHDA, CDR2 SQIVND, per germline (reference sequence). In DNA form, the CDR3 reads TGTGCCAGTAGAGGCAGCGCCAGCTCCTACGAGCAGTACTTC. Protein product: CASRGSASSYEQYF. Full variable domain (outside the CDR3, taken from reference TRBV19 and TRBJ2-7): DGGITQSPKYLFRKEGQNVTLSCEQNLNHDAMYWYRQDPGQGLRLIYYSQIVNDFQKGDIAEGYSVSREKKESFPLTVTSAQKNPTAFYLCASRGSASSYEQYFGPGTRLTVT.

This chain links TRBV7-9 with TRBJ2-3; 9 nucleotides align to TRBD1. This CDR3 region has 16 residues. V lost 5 bases to trimming and J lost 0 bases; unmatched junction nucleotides: 6. Per germline, CDR1 SEHNR and CDR2 FQNEAQ (reference sequence). CDR3 bases: TGTGCCAGCAGCCCACAGGGGGCAGGGAGCACAGATACGCAGTATTTT. Translation: CASSPQGAGSTDTQYF.

The genes are TRBV2 and TRBJ2-5; D unresolved. The V gene's germline CDR1 is SNHLY and CDR2 FYNNEI. V gave up 10 bases and J gave up 5 bases, with 14 bases separating them. The CDR3 totals 12 residues. The CDR3 reads CATRQDPETQYF. For the CDR3, the DNA is TGTGCCACCCGACAAGATCCGGAGACCCAGTACTTC.

The J gene is TRBJ2-3, the V gene TRBV19, with D unresolved. V was shortened by 6 bases and J by 0 bases, with 13 bases between the two germline ends. Germline CDR1 LNHDA, CDR2 SQIVND (reference sequence). This CDR3 comprises 15 residues. CDR3 nucleotide sequence: TGTGCCAGTAGGGTCGGTGAGCCGAGCACAGATACGCAGTATTTT. Translated, it gives CASRVGEPSTDTQYF.

The chain has TRBV2 and TRBJ1-1; perhaps TRBD1 as D (5 bases). V was pared by 2 bases and J by 1 base, with 11 bases between. This CDR3 region has 15 residues. CDR1 and CDR2 (germline): SNHLY, FYNNEI. The DNA of the CDR3 is TGTGCCAGCAGTGAACCTATAGGGGAGAACACTGAAGCTTTCTTT. Translated, it gives CASSEPIGENTEAFF. Full variable domain (outside the CDR3, taken from reference TRBV2 and TRBJ1-1): EPEVTQTPSHQVTQMGQEVILRCVPISNHLYFYWYRQILGQKVEFLVSFYNNEISEKSEIFDDQFSVERPDGSNFTLKIRSTKLEDSAMYFCASSEPIGENTEAFFGQGTRLTVV.

This clone has only one observation. The chain recombines TRBV5-1 with TRBJ2-3, with 11 nucleotides matching TRBD1. CDR3 length equals 15 residues. V was pared by 0 bases and J by 4 bases, with 1 base of the junction left unmatched. The germline V gene has CDR1 SGHRS and CDR2 YFSETQ. The CDR3 protein is CASSLVGQGADTQYF. The DNA for the CDR3 is TGCGCCAGCAGCTTGGTGGGACAGGGGGCAGATACGCAGTATTTT.

This chain connects TRBV2 to TRBJ2-1, with TRBD1 identical over 7 bases. V shed 6 bases, J shed 2 bases, and the junction held 1 base outside the gene matches. Germline V gene lookup returns CDR1 SNHLY and CDR2 FYNNEI. This CDR3 has 13 residues. The DNA for the CDR3 is TGTGCCAGCAGGGACAGGACCTACAATGAGCAGTTCTTC. This codes for CASRDRTYNEQFF.

The rearrangement uses TRBV10-3 and TRBJ1-1; possible D gene TRBD1, 6 bases. V lost 0 bases and J 0 bases, leaving 11 bases between the germline ends. Germline CDR1 is ENHRY and CDR2 is SYGVKD. This CDR3 is built from 16 residues. In DNA form, the CDR3 reads TGTGCCATCAGTGAGTCTTTTCAGGGGATGAACACTGAAGCTTTCTTT. Encoded protein: CAISESFQGMNTEAFF.

This chain joins TRBV28 and TRBJ1-1, with D possibly being TRBD1 (6 bases). V lost 7 bases, J lost 0 bases, and 12 bases lay in between. The germline CDR1 and CDR2 sequences are MDHEN and SYDVKM. This CDR3 contains 14 residues. The CDR3 DNA reads TGTGCCAGCAAAGTGGACAGACTGAACACTGAAGCTTTCTTT. It codes for CASKVDRLNTEAFF.